This T cell receptor (beta chain) was sequenced for a study of blood T cell repertoires in COVID-19. Turning to the study itself: The United States, Italy and Spain were the sources of the acute and convalescent COVID-19 samples. The analysed material was cDNA or gDNA that came from T cells, B-cell-depleted T cells, or PBMCs.

The CDR3 contains 14 residues. Germline V gives CDR1 SQVTM, CDR2 ANQGSEA. The ends lost 4 bases at V and 3 bases at J; junction bases unmatched: 8. As originally analysed: Amplifying reference gene primers gave estimates of nucleated cell counts. The repertoire was sequenced with immunoSEQ multiplex PCR; TCRdb's copy has only in-frame clones and lacks some. For V, J and clone size, that table is used; D and trimming come from the DNA. The repertoire holds roughly 150,000 clones, around 86% seen once, with 4% in the top ten. The sample was peripheral blood. The receptor was derived from a woman at least 80 years old with acute or convalescent COVID-19. The chain employs TRBV29-1 and TRBJ2-5, with TRBD1 matching 7 bases. The CDR3 DNA is TGCAGCGTTGGCCAGGGACAGAGGAAAGAGACCCAGTACTTC. Translation gives CSVGQGQRKETQYF.